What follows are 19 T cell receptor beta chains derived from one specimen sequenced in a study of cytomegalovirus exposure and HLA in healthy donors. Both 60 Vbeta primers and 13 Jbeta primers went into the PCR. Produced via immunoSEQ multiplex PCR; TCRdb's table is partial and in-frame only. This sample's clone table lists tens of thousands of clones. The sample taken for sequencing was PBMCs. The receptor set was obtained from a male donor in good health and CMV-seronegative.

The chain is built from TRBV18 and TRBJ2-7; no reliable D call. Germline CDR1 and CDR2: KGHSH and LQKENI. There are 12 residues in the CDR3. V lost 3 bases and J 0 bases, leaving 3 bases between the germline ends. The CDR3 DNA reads TGTGCCAGCTCACCCTACTCCTACGAGCAGTACTTC. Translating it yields CASSPYSYEQYF. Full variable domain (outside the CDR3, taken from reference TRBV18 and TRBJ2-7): NAGVMQNPRHLVRRRGQEARLRCSPMKGHSHVYWYRQLPEEGLKFMVYLQKENIIDESGMPKERFSAEFPKEGPSILRIQQVVRGDSAAYFCASSPYSYEQYFGPGTRLTVT.

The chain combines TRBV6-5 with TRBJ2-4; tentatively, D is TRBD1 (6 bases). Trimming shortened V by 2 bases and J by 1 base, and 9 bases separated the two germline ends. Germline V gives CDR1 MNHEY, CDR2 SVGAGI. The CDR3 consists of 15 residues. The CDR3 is CASSYNREAKNIQYF. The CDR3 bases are TGTGCCAGCAGTTACAACAGGGAGGCCAAAAACATTCAGTACTTC.

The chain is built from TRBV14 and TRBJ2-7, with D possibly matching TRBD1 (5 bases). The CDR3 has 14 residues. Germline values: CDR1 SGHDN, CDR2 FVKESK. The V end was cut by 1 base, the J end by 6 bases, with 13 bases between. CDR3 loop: CASSQVQGRGEQYF. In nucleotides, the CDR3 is TGTGCCAGCAGCCAAGTCCAGGGAAGGGGCGAGCAGTACTTC.

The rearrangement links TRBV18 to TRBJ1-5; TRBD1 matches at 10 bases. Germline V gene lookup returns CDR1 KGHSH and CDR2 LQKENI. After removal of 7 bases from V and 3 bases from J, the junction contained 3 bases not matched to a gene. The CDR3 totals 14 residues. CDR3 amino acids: CASWTGGPNQPQHF. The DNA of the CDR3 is TGTGCCAGCTGGACAGGGGGACCCAATCAGCCCCAGCATTTT.

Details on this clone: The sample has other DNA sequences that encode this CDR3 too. The CDR3 sequence: CACDRSNSISNQPQHF. CDR3 bases: TGTGCCTGTGACAGGTCAAATTCCATTAGCAATCAGCCCCAGCATTTT. The rearrangement links TRBV30 to TRBJ1-5, with TRBD1 as a possible D gene (6 bases). Trimming took 6 bases from V and 0 from J, leaving 18 bases between them. Germline lookup yields CDR1 GTSNPN and CDR2 SVGIG (reference sequence). The CDR3 has 16 amino acids.

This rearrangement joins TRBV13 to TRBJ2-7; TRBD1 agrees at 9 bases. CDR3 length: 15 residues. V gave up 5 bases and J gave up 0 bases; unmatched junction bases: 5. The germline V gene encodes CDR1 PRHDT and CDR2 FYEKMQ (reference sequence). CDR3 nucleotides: TGTGCCAGCAGCCCGGGACAGGGCCACTCCTACGAGCAGTACTTC. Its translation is CASSPGQGHSYEQYF. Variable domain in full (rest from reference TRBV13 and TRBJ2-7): AAGVIQSPRHLIKEKRETATLKCYPIPRHDTVYWYQQGPGQDPQFLISFYEKMQSDKGSIPDRFSAQQFSDYHSELNMSSLELGDSALYFCASSPGQGHSYEQYFGPGTRLTVT.

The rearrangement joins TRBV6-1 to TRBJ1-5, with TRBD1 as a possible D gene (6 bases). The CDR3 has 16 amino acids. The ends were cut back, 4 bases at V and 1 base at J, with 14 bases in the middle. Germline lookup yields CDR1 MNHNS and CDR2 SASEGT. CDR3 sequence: CASSAGAGPSNQPQHF. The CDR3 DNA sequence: TGTGCCAGCAGTGCAGGGGCAGGGCCAAGCAATCAGCCCCAGCATTTT.

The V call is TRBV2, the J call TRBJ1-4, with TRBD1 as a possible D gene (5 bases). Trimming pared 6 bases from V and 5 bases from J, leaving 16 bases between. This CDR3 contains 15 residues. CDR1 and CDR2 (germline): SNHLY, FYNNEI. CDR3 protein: CASRGLGAPNEKLFF. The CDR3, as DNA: TGTGCCAGCAGAGGCCTTGGGGCGCCGAATGAAAAACTGTTTTTT.

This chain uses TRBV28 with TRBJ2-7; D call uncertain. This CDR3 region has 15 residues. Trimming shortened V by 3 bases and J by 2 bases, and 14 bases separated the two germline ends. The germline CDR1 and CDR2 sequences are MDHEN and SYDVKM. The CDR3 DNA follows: TGTGCCAGCAGTTTCGGCCAGGAATTGCCCTACGAGCAGTACTTC. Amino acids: CASSFGQELPYEQYF.

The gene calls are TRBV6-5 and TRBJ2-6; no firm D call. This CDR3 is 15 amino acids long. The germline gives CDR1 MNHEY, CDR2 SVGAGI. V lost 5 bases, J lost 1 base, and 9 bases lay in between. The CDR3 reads CASSKQTSGANVLTF. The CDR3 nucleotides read TGTGCCAGCAGTAAGCAGACATCTGGGGCCAACGTCCTGACTTTC.

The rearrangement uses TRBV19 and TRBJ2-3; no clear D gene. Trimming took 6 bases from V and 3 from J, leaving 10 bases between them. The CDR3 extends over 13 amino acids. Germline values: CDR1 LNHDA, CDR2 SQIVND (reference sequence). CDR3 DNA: TGTGCCAGTAGGATCGACGGGACAGATACGCAGTATTTT. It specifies CASRIDGTDTQYF. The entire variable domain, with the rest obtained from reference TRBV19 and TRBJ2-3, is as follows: DGGITQSPKYLFRKEGQNVTLSCEQNLNHDAMYWYRQDPGQGLRLIYYSQIVNDFQKGDIAEGYSVSREKKESFPLTVTSAQKNPTAFYLCASRIDGTDTQYFGPGTRLTVL.

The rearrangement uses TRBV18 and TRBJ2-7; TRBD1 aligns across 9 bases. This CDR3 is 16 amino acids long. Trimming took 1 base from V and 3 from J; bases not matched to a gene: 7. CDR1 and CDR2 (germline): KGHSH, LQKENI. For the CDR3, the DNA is TGTGCCAGCTCACCACAACTGGGACAGGGAGGCTACGAGCAGTACTTC. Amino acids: CASSPQLGQGGYEQYF.

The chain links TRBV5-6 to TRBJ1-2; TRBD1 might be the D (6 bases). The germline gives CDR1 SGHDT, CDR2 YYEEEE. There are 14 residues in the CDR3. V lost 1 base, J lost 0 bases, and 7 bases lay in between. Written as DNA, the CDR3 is TGTGCCAGCAGCTTGCCAGGGGCTAACTATGGCTACACCTTC. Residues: CASSLPGANYGYTF.

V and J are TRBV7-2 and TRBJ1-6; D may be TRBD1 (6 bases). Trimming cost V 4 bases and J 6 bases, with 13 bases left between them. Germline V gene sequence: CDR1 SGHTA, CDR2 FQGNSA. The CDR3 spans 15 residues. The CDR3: CASSSTGPGNSPLHF. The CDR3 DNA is TGTGCCAGCAGCTCAACAGGGCCGGGTAATTCACCCCTCCACTTT.

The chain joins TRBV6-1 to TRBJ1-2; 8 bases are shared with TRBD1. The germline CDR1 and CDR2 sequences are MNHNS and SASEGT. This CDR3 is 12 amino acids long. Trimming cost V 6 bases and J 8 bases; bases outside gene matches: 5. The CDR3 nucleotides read TGTGCCAGCAGCTTACAGGGGGGAGGCTACACCTTC. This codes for CASSLQGGGYTF.

The CDR3 region has the DNA TGTGCCAGCAGCTCGGCAAAGGGGACAGCTGGAAACACCATATATTTT. Its translation: CASSSAKGTAGNTIYF. This chain links TRBV5-4 with TRBJ1-3, with 7 bases that match TRBD1. J lost 2 bases, V lost 3 bases, and 8 bases had no gene match. CDR1 is SGHNT and CDR2 is YYREEE in the germline V gene (reference sequence). The CDR3 contains 16 residues.

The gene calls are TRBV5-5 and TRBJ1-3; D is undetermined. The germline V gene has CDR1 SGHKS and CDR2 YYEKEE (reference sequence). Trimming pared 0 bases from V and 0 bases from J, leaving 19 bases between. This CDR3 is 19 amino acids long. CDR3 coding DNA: TGTGCCAGCAGCTTGGATCCTAGCGGCGGCTCTTTCTCTGGAAACACCATATATTTT. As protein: CASSLDPSGGSFSGNTIYF.

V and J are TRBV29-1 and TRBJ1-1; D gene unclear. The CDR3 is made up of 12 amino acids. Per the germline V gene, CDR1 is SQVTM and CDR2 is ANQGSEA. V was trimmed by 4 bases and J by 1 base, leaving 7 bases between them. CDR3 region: CSVGEGNTEAFF. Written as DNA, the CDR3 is TGCAGCGTTGGCGAGGGGAACACTGAAGCTTTCTTT.

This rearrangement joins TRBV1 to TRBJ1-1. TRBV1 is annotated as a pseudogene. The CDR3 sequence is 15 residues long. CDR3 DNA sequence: TGCACCAGCAGCCCTGAGGTGACTCGATTCGCTGAAGCTTTCTTT. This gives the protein CTSSPEVTRFAEAFF.